This TCR beta chain is drawn from a study of cytomegalovirus exposure and HLA in healthy donors. Study context: The early release's HLA-typed donors yielded some 85 million unique TCRs.

The PCR made use of 60 Vbeta and 13 Jbeta primers. Measured with immunoSEQ multiplex PCR; TCRdb has only the in-frame clones, and not every one. Altogether over 200,000 clones are present, roughly 79% being singletons, with the ten largest covering 0.58%. The V gene end was trimmed by 4 bases and the J gene end by 6 bases; junction bases not matched to a gene: 6. The CDR3 consists of 14 residues. Germline V gene lookup returns CDR1 SGHNT and CDR2 YENEEA. The chain uses TRBV11-3 and TRBJ2-7; 10 bases line up with TRBD2. Material: PBMCs. This clonotype was sampled from a woman in her thirties or forties in good health and CMV-seronegative. This CDR3 is CASSSRAGGSEQYF. In DNA form, the CDR3 reads TGTGCCAGCAGCTCTAGAGCGGGGGGGAGCGAGCAGTACTTC. The whole variable domain, remainder taken from reference TRBV11-3 and TRBJ2-7, is EAGVVQSPRYKIIEKKQPVAFWCNPISGHNTLYWYLQNLGQGPELLIRYENEEAVDDSQLPKDRFSAERLKGVDSTLKIQPAELGDSAVYLCASSSRAGGSEQYFGPGTRLTVT.